Described below is a single T cell receptor beta chain sequence and its context. What it binds is unknown. Among all donors, each was a healthy Caucasian. The source of the sample is a study of identical twins. Germline V lookup: CDR1 SGHAT, CDR2 FQNNGV. Between the trimmed V and J ends, which lost 7 bases and 3 bases, there was a span of 12 bases. The CDR3 totals 13 residues. One entry per CDR3 protein results from TCRdb running MiXCR on the 5' RACE reads. The table lists over 200,000 distinct CDR3 sequences, over 5% of them singletons, with more than 14% in the top ten. The study, taken as a whole, reports: Zero-insertion findings could be partly confounded by invariant cells (MAIT and iNKT cells).

This sample also appeared in a second study, on T cells expressing NK-cell markers.

This chain connects TRBV11-2 to TRBJ1-1; perhaps TRBD1 as D (5 bases). The source is a woman aged 18-29 years in good health. Sequences were obtained from CD8+ T cells sorted from blood. The CDR3 sequence: CASTPMGDTEAFF. CDR3 DNA: TGTGCCAGCACCCCTATGGGGGACACTGAAGCTTTCTTT.